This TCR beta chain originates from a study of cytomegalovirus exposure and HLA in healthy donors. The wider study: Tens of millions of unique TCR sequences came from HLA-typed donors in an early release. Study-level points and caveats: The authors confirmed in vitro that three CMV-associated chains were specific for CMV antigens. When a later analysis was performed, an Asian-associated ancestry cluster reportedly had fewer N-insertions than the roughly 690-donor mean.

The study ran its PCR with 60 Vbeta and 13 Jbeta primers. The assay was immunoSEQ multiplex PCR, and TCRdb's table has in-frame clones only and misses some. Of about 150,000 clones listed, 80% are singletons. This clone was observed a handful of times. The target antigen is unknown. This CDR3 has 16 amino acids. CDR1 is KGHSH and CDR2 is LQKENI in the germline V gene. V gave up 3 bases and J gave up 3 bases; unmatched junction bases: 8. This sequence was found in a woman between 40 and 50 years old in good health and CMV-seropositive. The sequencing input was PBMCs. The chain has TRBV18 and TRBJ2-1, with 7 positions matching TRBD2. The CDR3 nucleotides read TGTGCCAGCTCACCCCGGTGGGGGGGGGACTACAATGAGCAGTTCTTC. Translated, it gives CASSPRWGGDYNEQFF.